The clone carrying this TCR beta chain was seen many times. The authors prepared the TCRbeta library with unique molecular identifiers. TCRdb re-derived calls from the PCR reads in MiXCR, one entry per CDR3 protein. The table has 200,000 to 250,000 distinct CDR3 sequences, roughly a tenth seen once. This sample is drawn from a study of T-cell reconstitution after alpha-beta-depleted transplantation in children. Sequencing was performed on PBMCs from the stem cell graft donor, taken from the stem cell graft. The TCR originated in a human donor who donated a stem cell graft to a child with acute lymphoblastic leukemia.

The CDR3 protein is CASSTRTGNTGELFF. The CDR3 nucleotides read TGTGCCAGCAGTACCAGGACAGGGAACACCGGGGAGCTGTTTTTT. The rearrangement joins TRBV6-1 to TRBJ2-2; TRBD1 aligns across 7 bases. CDR3 length equals 15 residues. Looked up from germline, CDR1 is MNHNS and CDR2 is SASEGT. V lost 5 bases, J lost 1 base, and 4 bases stayed unmatched.